Listed here are 27 T cell receptor beta chains from one sample, sequenced in a study of T cells after yellow fever vaccination. One entry per CDR3 protein, called by TCRdb with MiXCR from the 5' RACE reads. Found here are over 300,000 distinct CDR3 sequences, approximately 3.8% of them singletons; the top ten hold around 22%. The source was PBMCs, collected on the day of the yellow fever booster vaccination. These receptors were obtained from a man younger than 35 who received the YFV17D yellow fever vaccine.

This clonotype has at least ten counts. This chain links TRBV18 with TRBJ2-5; no reliable D call. Per the germline V gene, CDR1 is KGHSH and CDR2 is LQKENI. The V gene lost 6 bases and the J gene lost 2 bases, with 10 bases spanning the gap. This CDR3 region has 13 residues. In nucleotides, the CDR3 is TGTGCCAGCTCTCTGCAGGAGCAAGAGACCCAGTACTTC. This sequence encodes CASSLQEQETQYF.

In its sample, this clonotype was seen many times. The chain carries TRBV10-2 and TRBJ1-1; D unresolved. CDR3 size: 14 residues. The V and J ends lost 8 bases and 1 base respectively, with 14 bases between them. Germline V CDR1 and CDR2: WSHSY, SAAADI. CDR3 amino acids: CASRPVGGNTEAFF. CDR3 DNA sequence: TGCGCCAGCCGTCCCGTAGGTGGGAACACTGAAGCTTTCTTT.

This clonotype was seen many times. The chain links TRBV29-1 to TRBJ2-7; TRBD1 is a possible D gene (6 bases). The CDR3 has 13 amino acids. Trimming left V 7 bases short and J 5 bases short, with 18 bases between. CDR1 is SQVTM and CDR2 is ANQGSEA in the germline V gene. The CDR3 loop reads CSADSTNGDEQYF. CDR3 in DNA: TGCAGCGCGGACAGTACAAACGGGGACGAGCAGTACTTC.

The chain has TRBV6-2 or TRBV6-3 and TRBJ2-7, with D uncertain. Germline CDR1 and CDR2: MNHEY and SVGEGT. Trimming left V 2 bases short and J 4 bases short, with 9 bases between. This CDR3 has 13 residues. The CDR3 sequence: CASSYDPRYEQYF. Here the CDR3 DNA reads TGTGCCAGCAGTTACGATCCTCGATACGAGCAGTACTTC.

For the CDR3, the DNA is TGCAGTGCTTATCAAGCGGGGGGCAGCACAGATACGCAGTATTTT. Translating it yields CSAYQAGGSTDTQYF. The V gene is TRBV20-1, the J gene TRBJ2-3; 9 bases map to TRBD2. Per the germline V gene, CDR1 is DFQATT and CDR2 is SNEGSKA (reference sequence). The trim removed 5 bases at V and 0 bases at J, leaving 6 bases unmatched. The CDR3 sequence is 15 residues long.

This clonotype showed up many times. The chain is built from TRBV25-1 and TRBJ2-7; D uncertain. V lost 0 bases and J lost 3, with 6 bases in between. Germline V gives CDR1 MGHDK, CDR2 SYGVNS. This CDR3 is built from 13 residues. DNA of the CDR3: TGTGCCAGCAGTGAATACCCAGGCTACGAGCAGTACTTC. Translating it yields CASSEYPGYEQYF.

This clonotype has ten or more counts. The gene calls are TRBV6-2 or TRBV6-3 and TRBJ2-7, with 7 bases that match TRBD1. The length of the CDR3 is 14 residues. CDR1 and CDR2 from the germline V gene are MNHEY and SVGEGT. Trimming at V came to 5 bases and at J to 0 bases, leaving 4 bases not matched to a gene. The CDR3 nucleotides read TGTGCCAGCAGTCAGGGACAGAGCTCCTACGAGCAGTACTTC. It specifies CASSQGQSSYEQYF.

In this sample, this clonotype turned up many times. The chain combines TRBV7-2 with TRBJ2-5; 7 bases align to TRBD1. CDR1 SGHTA and CDR2 FQGNSA come from the germline V gene. The CDR3 has 13 residues. The junction had 4 bases not matched to a gene; V was cut back by 5 bases and J by 4 bases. The CDR3 is CASSPGGSETQYF. DNA for the CDR3: TGTGCCAGCAGCCCAGGGGGTTCAGAGACCCAGTACTTC.

This chain connects TRBV7-2 to TRBJ1-5; TRBD1 might be the D (6 bases). Germline CDR1 reads SGHTA; CDR2 reads FQGNSA. The germline V and J ends were trimmed by 4 bases and 3 bases, with 10 bases remaining between them. This CDR3 is built from 14 residues. CDR3 in amino acids: CASSSRGPNQPQHF. For the CDR3, the DNA is TGTGCCAGCAGCTCACGGGGGCCCAATCAGCCCCAGCATTTT.

This clonotype was counted many times. The chain is built from TRBV25-1 and TRBJ2-5; tentative D call: TRBD1 (5 bases). This CDR3 is built from 16 residues. V was trimmed by 0 bases and J by 2 bases, leaving 13 bases between them. CDR1 MGHDK and CDR2 SYGVNS come from the germline V gene. The CDR3 protein is CASSEYMWGLQETQYF. The DNA for the CDR3 is TGTGCCAGCAGTGAATATATGTGGGGCCTACAAGAGACCCAGTACTTC.

The rearrangement joins TRBV19 to TRBJ2-7, with 9 nucleotides matching TRBD2. The germline gives CDR1 LNHDA, CDR2 SQIVND (reference sequence). This CDR3 contains 14 residues. The J segment lost 7 bases and the V segment lost 7 bases, leaving 11 bases of the junction unmatched. The CDR3 nucleotides read TGTGCCAGTACCTCTAGCGGGGCGGCCGGAGAGCAGTACTTC. Translation gives CASTSSGAAGEQYF. The full variable domain, rest sourced from reference TRBV19 and TRBJ2-7, is DGGITQSPKYLFRKEGQNVTLSCEQNLNHDAMYWYRQDPGQGLRLIYYSQIVNDFQKGDIAEGYSVSREKKESFPLTVTSAQKNPTAFYLCASTSSGAAGEQYFGPGTRLTVT.

The CDR3 spells CSPGGRGGEQFF. CDR3 nucleotide sequence: TGCAGCCCCGGGGGCAGGGGTGGCGAGCAGTTCTTC. The rearrangement joins TRBV29-1 to TRBJ2-1; D may match TRBD1 or TRBD2 (6 bases each). The V and J ends lost 8 bases and 10 bases respectively, with 18 bases between them. The CDR3 contains 12 residues. The germline V gene has CDR1 SQVTM and CDR2 ANQGSEA.

This clonotype was counted a few times. V is TRBV20-1 and J is TRBJ1-2, with 7 nucleotides matching TRBD1. Germline trimming cut 3 bases from V and 8 bases from J; bases unmatched to any gene: 12. The CDR3 runs 14 residues. CDR1 is DFQATT, CDR2 SNEGSKA, per germline (reference sequence). The CDR3 sequence: CSARSYRGVWGYTF. The CDR3 DNA follows: TGCAGTGCTAGGTCCTACAGGGGAGTGTGGGGCTACACCTTC.

The genes are TRBV12-3 or TRBV12-4 and TRBJ2-1; D remains ambiguous. The germline V and J ends were trimmed by 3 bases and 5 bases, with 11 bases remaining between them. This CDR3 region has 14 residues. DNA of the CDR3: TGTGCCAGCAGTTTCTTCGGCAGTAACAATGAGCAGTTCTTC. Its protein is CASSFFGSNNEQFF.

The chain combines TRBV3-1 with TRBJ2-1, with D possibly TRBD2 on 7 matching bases. Germline CDR1 is LGHDT and CDR2 is YNNKEL (reference sequence). V shed 1 base and J shed 6 bases, with 13 bases lying between them. This CDR3 contains 15 residues. Written as DNA, the CDR3 is TGTGCCAGCAGCCAAGTCGGGGGGCCCTTCAATGAGCAGTTCTTC. Translating it yields CASSQVGGPFNEQFF.

The sample holds many counts of this clonotype. The CDR3 DNA reads TGCGCCAGCAGCTTGGAACAGAACTATGGCTACACCTTC. Its protein is CASSLEQNYGYTF. The chain carries TRBV5-1 and TRBJ1-2; D is unresolved. The CDR3 is 13 amino acids. The germline gives CDR1 SGHRS, CDR2 YFSETQ. Trimming removed 0 bases from V and 2 bases from J, with 5 bases in between.

The sample holds a few counts of this clonotype. This chain connects TRBV28 to TRBJ2-1; 12 bases fit TRBD2. V was clipped by 6 bases and J by 9 bases; unmatched bases: 9. This CDR3 region has 15 residues. Germline V CDR1 and CDR2: MDHEN, SYDVKM. Written as DNA, the CDR3 is TGTGCCAGCAGCACAGCTAGCGGGGGGGGAGGTGAGCAGTTCTTC. Its protein is CASSTASGGGGEQFF.

This clonotype was detected many times. This chain links TRBV7-9 with TRBJ2-7; D not certain. V dropped 1 base and J dropped 1 base, with 8 bases sitting between them. The V gene's germline CDR1 is SEHNR and CDR2 FQNEAQ (reference sequence). This CDR3 region has 14 residues. The DNA of the CDR3 is TGTGCCAGCAGCTTAGGGTACGGTTCCTACGAGCAGTACTTC. Translating gives CASSLGYGSYEQYF.

This clonotype was observed at least ten times. The chain recombines TRBV4-1 with TRBJ1-2, with TRBD1 matching over 7 bases. The V segment lost 0 bases and the J segment 2 bases; nucleotides outside the gene matches: 3. The CDR3 covers 15 residues. Germline V gene lookup returns CDR1 MGHRA and CDR2 YSYEKL. CDR3 amino acids: CASSQDQGVNYGYTF. CDR3 in DNA: TGCGCCAGCAGCCAAGATCAGGGGGTGAACTATGGCTACACCTTC.

The CDR3 reads CAWSEDSNQPQHF. The CDR3 region has the DNA TGTGCCTGGAGTGAGGATAGCAATCAGCCCCAGCATTTT. V usage is TRBV30 and J usage is TRBJ1-5; no reliable D call. The CDR3 is 13 residues long. Germline V gives CDR1 GTSNPN, CDR2 SVGIG (reference sequence). The germline V and J ends were trimmed by 1 base and 0 bases, with 4 bases remaining between them.

The V and J genes are TRBV5-6 and TRBJ2-7; D is uncertain. Germline-derived CDR1 and CDR2 are SGHDT and YYEEEE. The CDR3 sequence is 13 residues long. V was clipped by 4 bases and J by 2 bases, with 10 bases between them. The CDR3 protein is CASSHEAAYEQYF. The CDR3 bases are TGTGCCAGCAGCCATGAAGCAGCCTACGAGCAGTACTTC. Based on the CDR3 plus reference TRBV5-6 and TRBJ2-7, the full variable domain is DAGVTQSPTHLIKTRGQQVTLRCSPKSGHDTVSWYQQALGQGPQFIFQYYEEEERQRGNFPDRFSGHQFPNYSSELNVNALLLGDSALYLCASSHEAAYEQYFGPGTRLTVT.

This chain joins TRBV20-1 and TRBJ2-5, with D perhaps assigned TRBD1 or TRBD2 (6 bases each). CDR1 and CDR2 (germline): DFQATT, SNEGSKA (reference sequence). Trimming stripped 3 bases from V and 5 bases from J, with 13 bases between. This CDR3 spans 13 amino acids. As DNA, the CDR3 is TGCAGTGCTAGGGCTGGGGGGCCGGAGACCCAGTACTTC. Its translation: CSARAGGPETQYF.

This clonotype has a handful of counts. The rearrangement uses TRBV29-1 and TRBJ2-2, with D uncertain. The CDR3 is 13 amino acids. Trimming cost V 2 bases and J 0 bases, with 4 bases left between them. Germline V gives CDR1 SQVTM, CDR2 ANQGSEA. Here the CDR3 DNA reads TGCAGCGTTGAACAAGCGAACACCGGGGAGCTGTTTTTT. As protein: CSVEQANTGELFF.

This clonotype came up a few times. The chain uses TRBV20-1 and TRBJ2-3, with D uncertain. The CDR3 covers 12 residues. The V gene lost 3 bases and the J gene lost 2 bases, with 6 bases spanning the gap. The V gene's germline CDR1 is DFQATT and CDR2 SNEGSKA (reference sequence). CDR3 DNA: TGCAGTGCTAGCGGCCTCACAGATACGCAGTATTTT. It codes for CSASGLTDTQYF.

This clonotype was counted only a few times. The V call is TRBV6-5, the J call TRBJ2-2; possibly TRBD1 or TRBD2 for D (5 bases each). With 5 bases removed from V and 5 bases from J, the gap between germline ends came to 12 bases. CDR1 is MNHEY and CDR2 is SVGAGI in the germline V gene. The CDR3 loop spans 14 amino acids. The CDR3 reads CASSPTWGTGELFF. In DNA, the CDR3 is TGTGCCAGCAGTCCCACGTGGGGGACCGGGGAGCTGTTTTTT.

This clonotype occurred many times. The rearrangement links TRBV7-6 to TRBJ1-1; D is perhaps TRBD1 (6 bases). Germline assignment: CDR1 SGHVS and CDR2 FNYEAQ. The CDR3 totals 15 residues. Trimming left V 2 bases short and J 5 bases short, with 15 bases between. The CDR3 DNA reads as TGTGCCAGCAGCTTATACCGGGGGCTAGGGACTGAAGCTTTCTTT. This sequence encodes CASSLYRGLGTEAFF.

In this sample, this clonotype turned up many times. This chain uses TRBV6-2 or TRBV6-3 with TRBJ2-2; D unresolved. Germline CDR1 and CDR2: MNHEY and SVGEGT. The CDR3 runs 13 residues. Trimming took 0 bases from V and 4 from J, leaving 3 bases between them. DNA for the CDR3: TGTGCCAGCAGTTACTCATCCACCGGGGAGCTGTTTTTT. Amino acid sequence: CASSYSSTGELFF.